This note documents a single T cell receptor beta chain sequence. This sample stems from a study of technical replicates of blood from several donors. Data came from immunoSEQ multiplex PCR; TCRdb stores just in-frame clones and leaves some out. This table holds around 14,000 clones, approximately 88% found once. Per germline, CDR1 SEHNR and CDR2 FQNEAQ (reference sequence). CDR3 length: 15 residues. V was clipped by 6 bases and J by 0 bases, with 12 bases between them. The clonotype originates from a human donor in good health. V gene TRBV7-9 combines with J gene TRBJ1-3; D is uncertain. The sequencing input was PBMCs. DNA of the CDR3: TGTGCCAGCAGTTTAACGCCGAGCTCTGGAAACACCATATATTTT. Protein product: CASSLTPSSGNTIYF.